This T cell receptor beta chain was retrieved from a study of T-cell reconstitution after alpha-beta-depleted transplantation in children. Preparation of the TCRbeta library involved a method that used unique molecular identifiers. MiXCR was run by TCRdb on the PCR reads, yielding one entry per CDR3 protein. The sample consists of 500,000 or so distinct CDR3 sequences, 32% of them appearing once. The germline V and J ends were trimmed by 4 bases and 3 bases, with 12 bases remaining between them. Germline V gene data show CDR1 as SEHNR and CDR2 as FQNEAQ (reference sequence). This CDR3 is 15 amino acids long.

The chain combines TRBV7-9 with TRBJ1-4; D is possibly TRBD1 (6 bases). The source is a human donor who donated a stem cell graft to a child with aplastic anemia. Here the sequenced sample was PBMCs from the stem cell graft donor, taken from the stem cell graft. CDR3 sequence (DNA): TGTGCCAGCAGCTGGGGGGGGCCGGCTAATGAAAAACTGTTTTTT. It specifies CASSWGGPANEKLFF.